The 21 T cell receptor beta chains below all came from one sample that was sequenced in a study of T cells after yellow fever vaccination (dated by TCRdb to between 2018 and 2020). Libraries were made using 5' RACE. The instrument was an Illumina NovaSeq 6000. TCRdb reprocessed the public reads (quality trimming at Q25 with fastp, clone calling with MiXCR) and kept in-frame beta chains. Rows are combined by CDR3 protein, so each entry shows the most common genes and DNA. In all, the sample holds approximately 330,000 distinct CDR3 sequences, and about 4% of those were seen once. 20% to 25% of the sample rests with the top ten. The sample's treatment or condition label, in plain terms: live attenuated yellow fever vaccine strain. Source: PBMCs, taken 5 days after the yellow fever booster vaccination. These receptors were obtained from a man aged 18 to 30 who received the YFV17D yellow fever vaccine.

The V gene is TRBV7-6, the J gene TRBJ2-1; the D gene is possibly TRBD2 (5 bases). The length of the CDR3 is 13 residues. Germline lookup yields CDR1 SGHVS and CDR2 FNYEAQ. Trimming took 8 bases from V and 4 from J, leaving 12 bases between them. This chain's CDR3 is CASGWTLYNEQFF. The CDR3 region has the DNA TGTGCCAGCGGCTGGACTCTGTACAATGAGCAGTTCTTC.

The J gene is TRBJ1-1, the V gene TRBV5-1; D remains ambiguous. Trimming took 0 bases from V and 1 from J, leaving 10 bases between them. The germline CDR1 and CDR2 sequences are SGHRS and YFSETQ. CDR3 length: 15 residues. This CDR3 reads CASSLEWLGNTEAFF. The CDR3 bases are TGCGCCAGCAGCTTGGAGTGGTTGGGGAACACTGAAGCTTTCTTT.

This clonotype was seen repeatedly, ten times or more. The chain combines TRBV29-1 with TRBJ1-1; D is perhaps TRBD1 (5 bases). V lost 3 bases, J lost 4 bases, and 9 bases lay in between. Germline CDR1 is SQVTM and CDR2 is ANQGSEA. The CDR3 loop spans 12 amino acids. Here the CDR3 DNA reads TGCAGCGTTGATCCGGGGGGCACTGAAGCTTTCTTT. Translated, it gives CSVDPGGTEAFF.

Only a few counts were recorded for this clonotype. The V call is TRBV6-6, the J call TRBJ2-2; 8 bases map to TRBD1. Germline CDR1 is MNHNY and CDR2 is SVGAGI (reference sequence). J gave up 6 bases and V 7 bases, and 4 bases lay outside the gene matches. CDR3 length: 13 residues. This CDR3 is CASTGGKSGELFF. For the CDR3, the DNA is TGTGCCAGCACAGGGGGCAAGTCCGGGGAGCTGTTTTTT.

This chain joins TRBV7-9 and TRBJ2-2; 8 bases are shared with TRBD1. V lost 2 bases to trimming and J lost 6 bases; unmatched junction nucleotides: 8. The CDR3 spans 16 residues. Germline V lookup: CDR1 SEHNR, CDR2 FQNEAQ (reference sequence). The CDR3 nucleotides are TGTGCCAGCAGCTTAATTATACAGGGGGTATCCGGGGAGCTGTTTTTT. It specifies CASSLIIQGVSGELFF.

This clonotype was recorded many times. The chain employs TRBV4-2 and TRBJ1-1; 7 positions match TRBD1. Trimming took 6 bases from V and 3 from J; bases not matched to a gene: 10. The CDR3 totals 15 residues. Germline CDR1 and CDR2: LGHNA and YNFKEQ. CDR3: CASRSPEQGHTEAFF. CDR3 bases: TGTGCCAGCAGGTCCCCGGAACAGGGGCACACTGAAGCTTTCTTT.

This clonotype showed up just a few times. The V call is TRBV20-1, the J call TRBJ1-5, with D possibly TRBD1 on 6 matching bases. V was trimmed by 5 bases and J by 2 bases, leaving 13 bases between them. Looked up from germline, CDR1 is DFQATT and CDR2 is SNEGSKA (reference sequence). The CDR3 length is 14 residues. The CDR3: CSAPWGGGNQPQHF. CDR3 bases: TGCAGTGCTCCGTGGGGGGGCGGCAATCAGCCCCAGCATTTT.

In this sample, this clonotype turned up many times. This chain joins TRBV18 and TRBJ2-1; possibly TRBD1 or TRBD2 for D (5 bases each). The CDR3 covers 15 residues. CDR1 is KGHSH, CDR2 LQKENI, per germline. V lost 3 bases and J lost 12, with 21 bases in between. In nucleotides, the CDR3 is TGTGCCAGCTCACCGGGTCCCGACGGGGCAATCGCGCAGTTCTTC. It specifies CASSPGPDGAIAQFF. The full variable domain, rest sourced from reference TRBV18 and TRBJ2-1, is NAGVMQNPRHLVRRRGQEARLRCSPMKGHSHVYWYRQLPEEGLKFMVYLQKENIIDESGMPKERFSAEFPKEGPSILRIQQVVRGDSAAYFCASSPGPDGAIAQFFGPGTRLTVL.

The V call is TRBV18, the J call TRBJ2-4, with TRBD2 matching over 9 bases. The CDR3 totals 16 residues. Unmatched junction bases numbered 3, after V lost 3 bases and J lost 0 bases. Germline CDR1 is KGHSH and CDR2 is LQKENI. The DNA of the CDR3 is TGTGCCAGCTCACCTCTAGCGGGGATAGCCAAAAACATTCAGTACTTC. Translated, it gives CASSPLAGIAKNIQYF.

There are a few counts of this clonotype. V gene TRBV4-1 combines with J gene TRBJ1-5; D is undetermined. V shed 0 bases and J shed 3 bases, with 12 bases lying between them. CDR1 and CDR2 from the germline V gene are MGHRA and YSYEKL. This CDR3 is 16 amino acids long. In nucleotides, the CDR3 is TGCGCCAGCAGCCAAGATTTACGGCTACCCAATCAGCCCCAGCATTTT. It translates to CASSQDLRLPNQPQHF.

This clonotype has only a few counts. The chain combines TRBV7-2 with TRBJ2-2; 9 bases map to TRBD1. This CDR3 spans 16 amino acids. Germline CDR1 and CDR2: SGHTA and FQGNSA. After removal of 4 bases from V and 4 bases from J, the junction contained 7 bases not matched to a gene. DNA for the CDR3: TGTGCCAGCAGCTACCGGGACAGGGCGGGCACCGGGGAGCTGTTTTTT. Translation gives CASSYRDRAGTGELFF.

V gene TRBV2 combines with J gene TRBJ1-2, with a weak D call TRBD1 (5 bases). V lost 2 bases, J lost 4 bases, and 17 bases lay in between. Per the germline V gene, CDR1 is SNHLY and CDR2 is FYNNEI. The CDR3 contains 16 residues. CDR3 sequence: CASSERAGGLSYGYTF. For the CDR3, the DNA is TGTGCCAGCAGTGAACGGGCGGGGGGACTAAGCTATGGCTACACCTTC.

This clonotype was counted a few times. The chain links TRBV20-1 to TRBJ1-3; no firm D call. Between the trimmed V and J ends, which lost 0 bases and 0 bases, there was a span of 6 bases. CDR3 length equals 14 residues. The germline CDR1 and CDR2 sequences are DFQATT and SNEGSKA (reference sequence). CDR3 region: CSARDESSGNTIYF. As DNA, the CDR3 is TGCAGTGCTAGAGACGAGAGCTCTGGAAACACCATATATTTT.

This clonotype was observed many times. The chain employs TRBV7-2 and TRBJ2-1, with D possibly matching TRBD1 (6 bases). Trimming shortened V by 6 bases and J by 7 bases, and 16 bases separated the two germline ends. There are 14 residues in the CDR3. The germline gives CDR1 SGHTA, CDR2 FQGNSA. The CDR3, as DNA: TGTGCCAGCAGTCTAACCAGGGGATGGAATGAGCAGTTCTTC. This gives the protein CASSLTRGWNEQFF.

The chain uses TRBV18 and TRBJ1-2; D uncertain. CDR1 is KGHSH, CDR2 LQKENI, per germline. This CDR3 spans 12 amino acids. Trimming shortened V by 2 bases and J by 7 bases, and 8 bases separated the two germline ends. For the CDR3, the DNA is TGTGCCAGCTCACCAAAGACGGGTGGCTACACCTTC. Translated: CASSPKTGGYTF.

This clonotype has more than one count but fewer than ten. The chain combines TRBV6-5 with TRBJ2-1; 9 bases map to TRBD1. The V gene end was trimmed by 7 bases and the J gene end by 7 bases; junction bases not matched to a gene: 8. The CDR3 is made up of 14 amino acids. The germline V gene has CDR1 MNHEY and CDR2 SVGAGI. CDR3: CASIGTGIDNEQFF. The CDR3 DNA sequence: TGTGCCAGCATTGGGACAGGGATAGATAATGAGCAGTTCTTC.

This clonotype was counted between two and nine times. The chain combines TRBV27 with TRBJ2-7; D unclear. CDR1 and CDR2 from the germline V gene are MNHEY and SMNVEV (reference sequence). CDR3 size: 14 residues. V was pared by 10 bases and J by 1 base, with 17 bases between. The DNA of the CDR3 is TGTGCCAACCCCCAGGCGGCAAGGTCCTACGAGCAGTACGTC. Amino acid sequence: CANPQAARSYEQYV.

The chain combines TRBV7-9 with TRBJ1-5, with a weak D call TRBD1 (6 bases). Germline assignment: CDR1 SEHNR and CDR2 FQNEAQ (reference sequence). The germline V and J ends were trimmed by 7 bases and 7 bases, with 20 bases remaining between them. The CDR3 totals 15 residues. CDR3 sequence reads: CASTSAGVFWQPQHF. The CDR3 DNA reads TGTGCCAGCACCTCGGCAGGGGTGTTTTGGCAGCCCCAGCATTTT. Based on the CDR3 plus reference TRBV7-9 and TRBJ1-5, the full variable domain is DTGVSQNPRHKITKRGQNVTFRCDPISEHNRLYWYRQTLGQGPEFLTYFQNEAQLEKSRLLSDRFSAERPKGSFSTLEIQRTEQGDSAMYLCASTSAGVFWQPQHFGDGTRLSIL.

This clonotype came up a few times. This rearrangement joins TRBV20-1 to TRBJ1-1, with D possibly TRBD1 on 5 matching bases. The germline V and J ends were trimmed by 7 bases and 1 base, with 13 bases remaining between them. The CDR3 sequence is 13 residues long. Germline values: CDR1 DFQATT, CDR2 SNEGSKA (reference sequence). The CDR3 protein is CSVSGQGNTEAFF. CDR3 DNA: TGCAGTGTTTCGGGGCAGGGGAACACTGAAGCTTTCTTT.

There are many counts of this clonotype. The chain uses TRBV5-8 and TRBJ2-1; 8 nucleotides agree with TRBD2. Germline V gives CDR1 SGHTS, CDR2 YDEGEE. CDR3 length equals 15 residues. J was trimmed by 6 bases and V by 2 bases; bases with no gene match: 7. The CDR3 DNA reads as TGTGCCAGCAGCTTCCGGGGGGGCCTCGTCAATGAGCAGTTCTTC. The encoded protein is CASSFRGGLVNEQFF.

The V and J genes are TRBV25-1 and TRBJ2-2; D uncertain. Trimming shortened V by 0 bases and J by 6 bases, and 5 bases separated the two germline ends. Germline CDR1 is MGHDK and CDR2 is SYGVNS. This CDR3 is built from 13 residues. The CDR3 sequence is CASSEYVAGELFF. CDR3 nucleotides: TGTGCCAGCAGTGAATACGTCGCCGGGGAGCTGTTTTTT. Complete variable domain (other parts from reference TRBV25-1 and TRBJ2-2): EADIYQTPRYLVIGTGKKITLECSQTMGHDKMYWYQQDPGMELHLIHYSYGVNSTEKGDLSSESTVSRIRTEHFPLTLESARPSHTSQYLCASSEYVAGELFFGEGSRLTVL.